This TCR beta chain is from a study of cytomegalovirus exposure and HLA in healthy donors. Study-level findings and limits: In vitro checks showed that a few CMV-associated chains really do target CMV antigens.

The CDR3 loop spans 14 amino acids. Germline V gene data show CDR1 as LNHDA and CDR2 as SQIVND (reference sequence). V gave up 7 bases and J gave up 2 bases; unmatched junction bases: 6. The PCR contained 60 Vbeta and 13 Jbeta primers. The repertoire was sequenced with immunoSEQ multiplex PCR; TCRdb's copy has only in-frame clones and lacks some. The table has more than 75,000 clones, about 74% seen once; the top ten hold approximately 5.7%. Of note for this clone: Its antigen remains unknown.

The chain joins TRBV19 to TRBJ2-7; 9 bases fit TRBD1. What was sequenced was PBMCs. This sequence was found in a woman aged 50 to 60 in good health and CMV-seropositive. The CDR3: CASKQGTGPYEQYF. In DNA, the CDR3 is TGTGCCAGTAAGCAAGGGACAGGGCCCTACGAGCAGTACTTC. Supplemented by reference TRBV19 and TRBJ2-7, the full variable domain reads DGGITQSPKYLFRKEGQNVTLSCEQNLNHDAMYWYRQDPGQGLRLIYYSQIVNDFQKGDIAEGYSVSREKKESFPLTVTSAQKNPTAFYLCASKQGTGPYEQYFGPGTRLTVT.